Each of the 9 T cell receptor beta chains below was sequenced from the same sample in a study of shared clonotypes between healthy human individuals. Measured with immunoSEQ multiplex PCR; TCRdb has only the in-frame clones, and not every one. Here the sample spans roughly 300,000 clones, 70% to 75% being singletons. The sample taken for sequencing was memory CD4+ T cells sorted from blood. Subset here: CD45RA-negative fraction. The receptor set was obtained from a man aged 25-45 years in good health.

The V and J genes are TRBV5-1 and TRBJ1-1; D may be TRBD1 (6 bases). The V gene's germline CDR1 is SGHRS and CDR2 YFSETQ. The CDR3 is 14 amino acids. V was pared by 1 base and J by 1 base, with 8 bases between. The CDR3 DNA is TGCGCCAGCAGCTTGATGGGGGCGAACACTGAAGCTTTCTTT. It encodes CASSLMGANTEAFF.

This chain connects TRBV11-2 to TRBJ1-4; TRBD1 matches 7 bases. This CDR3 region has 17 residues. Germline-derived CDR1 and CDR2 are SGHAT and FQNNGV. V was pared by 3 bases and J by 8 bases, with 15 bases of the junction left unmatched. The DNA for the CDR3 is TGTGCCAGCAGCTTGCGGGATTCGTTGCTACAGGGGGAAAAACTGTTTTTT. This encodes CASSLRDSLLQGEKLFF.

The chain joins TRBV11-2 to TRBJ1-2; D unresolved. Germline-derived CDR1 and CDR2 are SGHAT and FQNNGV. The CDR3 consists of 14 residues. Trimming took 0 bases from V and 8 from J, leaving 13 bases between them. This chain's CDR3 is CASSLERTAGGYTF. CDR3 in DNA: TGTGCCAGCAGCTTAGAAAGGACGGCCGGGGGCTACACCTTC.

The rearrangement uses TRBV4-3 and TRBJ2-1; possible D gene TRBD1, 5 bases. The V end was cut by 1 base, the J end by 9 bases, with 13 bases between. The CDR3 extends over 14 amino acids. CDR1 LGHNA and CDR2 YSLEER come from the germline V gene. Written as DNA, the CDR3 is TGCGCCAGCAGCCAAGCCAGGGTTTGGGGTGAGCAGTTCTTC. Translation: CASSQARVWGEQFF.

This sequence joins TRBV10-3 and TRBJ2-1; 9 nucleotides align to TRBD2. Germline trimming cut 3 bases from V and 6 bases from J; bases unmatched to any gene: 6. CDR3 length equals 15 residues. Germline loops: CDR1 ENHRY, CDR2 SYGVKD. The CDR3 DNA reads TGTGCCATCAGTGAAAATAGCGGGAGCGTCAATGAGCAGTTCTTC. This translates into CAISENSGSVNEQFF.

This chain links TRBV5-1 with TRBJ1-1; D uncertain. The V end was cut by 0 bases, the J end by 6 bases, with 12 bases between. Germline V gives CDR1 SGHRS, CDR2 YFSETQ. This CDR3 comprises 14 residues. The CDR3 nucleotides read TGCGCCAGCAGCTTGGAGTGGGCTCGGGCTGAAGCTTTCTTT. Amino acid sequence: CASSLEWARAEAFF.

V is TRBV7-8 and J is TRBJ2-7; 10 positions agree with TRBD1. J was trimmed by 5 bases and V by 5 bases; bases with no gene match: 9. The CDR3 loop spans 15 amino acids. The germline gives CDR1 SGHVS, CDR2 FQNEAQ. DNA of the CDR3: TGTGCCAGCAGCCCTGGACAGGGGGGTAGGAACGAGCAGTACTTC. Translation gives CASSPGQGGRNEQYF.

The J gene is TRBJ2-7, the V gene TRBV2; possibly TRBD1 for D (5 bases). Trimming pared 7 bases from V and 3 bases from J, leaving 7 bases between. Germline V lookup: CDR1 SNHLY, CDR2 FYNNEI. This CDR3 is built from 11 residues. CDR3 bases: TGTGCCAGCAAGGACAACTACGAGCAGTACTTC. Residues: CASKDNYEQYF. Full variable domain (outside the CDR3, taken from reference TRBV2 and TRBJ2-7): EPEVTQTPSHQVTQMGQEVILRCVPISNHLYFYWYRQILGQKVEFLVSFYNNEISEKSEIFDDQFSVERPDGSNFTLKIRSTKLEDSAMYFCASKDNYEQYFGPGTRLTVT.

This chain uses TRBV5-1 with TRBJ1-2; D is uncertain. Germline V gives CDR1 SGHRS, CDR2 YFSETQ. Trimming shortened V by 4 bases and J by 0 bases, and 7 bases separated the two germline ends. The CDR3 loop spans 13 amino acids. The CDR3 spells CASSPGANYGYTF. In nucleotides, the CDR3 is TGCGCCAGCAGCCCCGGGGCTAACTATGGCTACACCTTC.